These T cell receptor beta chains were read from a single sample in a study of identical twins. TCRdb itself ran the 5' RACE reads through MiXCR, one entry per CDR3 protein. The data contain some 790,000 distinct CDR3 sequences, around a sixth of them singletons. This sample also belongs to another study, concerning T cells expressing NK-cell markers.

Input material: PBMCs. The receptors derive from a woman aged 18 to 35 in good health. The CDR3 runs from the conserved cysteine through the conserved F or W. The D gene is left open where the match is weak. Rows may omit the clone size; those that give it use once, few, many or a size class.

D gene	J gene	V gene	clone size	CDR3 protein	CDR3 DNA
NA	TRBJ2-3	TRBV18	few	CASSPVGSTDTQYF	TGTGCCAGCTCACCAGTGGGGAGCACAGATACGCAGTATTTT
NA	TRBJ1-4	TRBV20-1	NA	CSARVPNFNEKLFF	TGCAGTGCCAGAGTGCCCAATTTTAATGAAAAACTGTTTTTT
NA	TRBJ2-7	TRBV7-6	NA	CASSFGGITYEQYF	TGTGCCAGCAGCTTTGGGGGGATTACCTACGAGCAGTACTTC
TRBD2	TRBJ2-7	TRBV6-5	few	CASSYLGGRAAGEQYF	TGTGCCAGCAGTTACCTGGGCGGGAGGGCCGCCGGCGAGCAGTACTTC
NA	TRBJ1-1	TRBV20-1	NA	CSAKNGAGNTEAFF	TGCAGTGCAAAAAATGGGGCAGGGAACACTGAAGCTTTCTTT
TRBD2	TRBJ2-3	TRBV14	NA	CASSERGARSTDTQYF	TGTGCCAGCAGCGAGCGGGGGGCCCGGAGCACAGATACGCAGTATTTT
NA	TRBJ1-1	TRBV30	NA	CACGRGSTEAFF	TGTGCCTGCGGACGGGGGTCGACTGAAGCTTTCTTT
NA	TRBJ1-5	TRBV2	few	CASRFQGGGQPQHF	TGTGCCAGCAGGTTTCAGGGTGGCGGTCAGCCCCAGCATTTT
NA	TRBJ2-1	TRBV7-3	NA	CASSSSPGINEQFF	TGTGCCAGCAGCTCCTCTCCGGGGATAAATGAGCAGTTCTTC
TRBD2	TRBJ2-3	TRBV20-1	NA	CSARVAGLGTDTQYF	TGCAGTGCTAGAGTCGCGGGACTAGGGACAGATACGCAGTATTTT
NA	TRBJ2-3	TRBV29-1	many	CSADSDTYSTDTQYF	TGCAGCGCCGATTCAGATACCTATAGCACAGATACGCAGTATTTT
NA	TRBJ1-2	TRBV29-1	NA	CSAGDNLYGYTF	TGCAGCGCTGGGGACAATCTGTATGGCTACACCTTC
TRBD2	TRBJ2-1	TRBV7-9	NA	CASSLSLGGGNEQFF	TGTGCCAGCAGCTTATCGCTTGGCGGGGGAAATGAGCAGTTCTTC
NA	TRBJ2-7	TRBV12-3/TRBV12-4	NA	CASSLIGIDEQYF	TGTGCCAGCAGTTTGATAGGGATAGACGAGCAGTACTTC
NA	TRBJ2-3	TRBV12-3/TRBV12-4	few	CASTRGQWGADTQYF	TGTGCCAGCACCAGGGGCCAGTGGGGGGCAGATACGCAGTATTTT
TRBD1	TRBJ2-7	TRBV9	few	CASSVGGQGSYEQYF	TGTGCCAGCAGCGTAGGTGGACAGGGCTCCTACGAGCAGTACTTC
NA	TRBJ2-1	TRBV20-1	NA	CSAPQGHEQFF	TGCAGTGCCCCACAGGGCCATGAGCAGTTCTTC
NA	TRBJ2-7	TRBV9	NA	CASSVVGDPLGEQYF	TGTGCCAGCAGCGTAGTAGGGGACCCCTTGGGCGAGCAGTACTTC
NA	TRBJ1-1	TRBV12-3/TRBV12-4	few	CASHLGGKVAEAFF	TGTGCCAGCCACCTTGGGGGGAAAGTCGCTGAAGCTTTCTTT
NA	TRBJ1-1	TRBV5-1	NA	CASSKRVGGQNTEAFF	TGCGCCAGCAGCAAACGGGTCGGGGGCCAGAACACTGAAGCTTTCTTT
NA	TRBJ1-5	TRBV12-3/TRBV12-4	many	CASSLSHNQPQHF	TGTGCCAGCAGTTTGTCGCACAATCAGCCCCAGCATTTT
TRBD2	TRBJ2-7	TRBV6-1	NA	CASSKGASGSHEQYF	TGTGCCAGCTCCAAGGGGGCTAGCGGGAGCCACGAGCAGTACTTC
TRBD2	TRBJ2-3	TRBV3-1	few	CASSQLAGTTDTQYF	TGTGCCAGCAGCCAGTTAGCGGGAACGACAGATACGCAGTATTTT
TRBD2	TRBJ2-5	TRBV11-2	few	CASSLERVVLFREDQETQYF	TGTGCCAGCAGCTTAGAGCGGGTCGTCCTCTTTCGGGAGGATCAAGAGACCCAGTACTTC
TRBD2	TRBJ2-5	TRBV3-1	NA	CASRRDRDYQETQYF	TGTGCCAGCAGACGCGACCGGGACTATCAAGAGACCCAGTACTTC
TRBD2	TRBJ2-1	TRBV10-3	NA	CAISDPAGKHYNEQFF	TGTGCCATCAGTGACCCAGCGGGAAAGCATTACAATGAGCAGTTCTTC
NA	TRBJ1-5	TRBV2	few	CASTAGRSQPQHF	TGTGCCAGCACCGCCGGAAGGAGTCAGCCCCAGCATTTT
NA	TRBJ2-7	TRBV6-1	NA	CASSGGEVYEQYF	TGTGCCAGCAGTGGGGGCGAAGTTTACGAGCAGTACTTC
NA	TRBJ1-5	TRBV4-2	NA	CASSQDAPNQPQHF	TGTGCCAGCAGCCAAGATGCGCCGAATCAGCCCCAGCATTTT
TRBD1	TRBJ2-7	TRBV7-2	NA	CASSLVPGTGKYYEQYF	TGTGCCAGCAGCTTAGTTCCGGGGACAGGGAAATACTACGAGCAGTACTTC
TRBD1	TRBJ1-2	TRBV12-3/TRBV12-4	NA	CASSSGTADTHTF	TGTGCCAGCAGCTCCGGGACAGCCGATACGCACACCTTC
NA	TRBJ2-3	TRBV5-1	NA	CASSPNLVPGTDTQYF	TGCGCCAGCAGCCCGAATCTGGTCCCTGGCACAGATACGCAGTATTTT
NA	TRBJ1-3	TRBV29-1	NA	CSVLLGDTIYF	TGCAGCGTCCTACTGGGTGACACCATATATTTT
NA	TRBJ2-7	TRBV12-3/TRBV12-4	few	CASTPLGVNEQYF	TGTGCCAGCACCCCGCTGGGCGTAAACGAGCAGTACTTC
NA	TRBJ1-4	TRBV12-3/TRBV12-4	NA	CASSLATGGRKTNEKLFF	TGTGCCAGCAGTTTAGCCACCGGGGGGCGTAAAACTAATGAAAAACTGTTTTTT